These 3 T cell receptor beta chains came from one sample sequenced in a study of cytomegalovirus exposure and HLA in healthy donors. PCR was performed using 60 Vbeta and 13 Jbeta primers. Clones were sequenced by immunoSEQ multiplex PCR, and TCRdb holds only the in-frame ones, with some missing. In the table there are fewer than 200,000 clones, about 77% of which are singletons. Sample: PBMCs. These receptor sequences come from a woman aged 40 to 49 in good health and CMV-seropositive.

In nucleotides, the CDR3 is TGTGCCAGCAGTGAGAGCGGGTCCAGCTCCTACAATGAGCAGTTCTTC. Translated, it gives CASSESGSSSYNEQFF. V is TRBV2 and J is TRBJ2-1, with D tentatively TRBD2 (6 bases). The CDR3 runs 16 residues. Trimming left V 3 bases short and J 0 bases short, with 12 bases between. Germline-derived CDR1 and CDR2 are SNHLY and FYNNEI.

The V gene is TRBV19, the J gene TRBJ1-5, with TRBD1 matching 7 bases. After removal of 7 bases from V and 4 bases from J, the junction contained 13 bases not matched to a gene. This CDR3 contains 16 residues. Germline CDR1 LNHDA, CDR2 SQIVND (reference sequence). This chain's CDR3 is CASKALGTALNQPQHF. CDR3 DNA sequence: TGTGCCAGTAAGGCCCTAGGGACAGCGTTAAATCAGCCCCAGCATTTT.

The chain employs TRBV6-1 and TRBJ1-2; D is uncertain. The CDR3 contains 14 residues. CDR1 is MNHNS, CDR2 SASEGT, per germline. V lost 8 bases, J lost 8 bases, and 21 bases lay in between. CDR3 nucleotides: TGTGCCAGCCCCCCGGAGGGCCGATCTATCGGCTACACCTTC. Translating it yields CASPPEGRSIGYTF.